This record covers a single T cell receptor beta chain. What it binds is not known. The sample belongs to a study of Ad26.COV2.S vaccination and SARS-CoV-2 variants. Points from the study as a whole: Breadth, reportedly substantial, characterized the spike-specific CD8+ and CD4+ T cell responses after vaccination.

Produced via immunoSEQ multiplex PCR; TCRdb's table is partial and in-frame only. The sample contains about 370,000 clones, 80% to 90% of which appear only once. Treatment described: 19 received Ad26.COV2.S at low or high dose, single or two shots; 5 received placebo; per-sample allocation not given. Day 63 following the first vaccine or placebo injection was when the samples were taken. In the vaccine, an Ad26 vector expressed the SARS-CoV-2 spike of the Wuhan strain. This sequence was found in a person between 18 and 65 years old who received the Ad26.COV2.S COVID-19 vaccine or a placebo. The starting material was peripheral blood, obtained in a trial of Ad26.COV2.S vaccine versus placebo.

Written as DNA, the CDR3 is TGTGCCAGCAGCCAGGGACAGGCTCGTCAGCCCCAGCATTTT. It translates to CASSQGQARQPQHF. The chain combines TRBV3-1 (or the pseudogene TRBV3-2) with TRBJ1-5; 8 positions agree with TRBD1. Germline CDR1 LGHDT, CDR2 YNNKEL (reference sequence). Germline trimming cut 3 bases from V and 6 bases from J; bases unmatched to any gene: 4. This CDR3 spans 14 amino acids.